This T cell receptor (beta chain) appears in the sequencing data of a study of blood T cell repertoires in COVID-19. The table came from immunoSEQ multiplex PCR; TCRdb's copy has only in-frame clones and leaves some out. Of fewer than 80,000 clones listed, around 90% are singletons. The sequence derives from a woman older than 75 with active or convalescent COVID-19. The sample comprised peripheral blood.

The CDR3 sequence is CAISEEAGEETQYF. In DNA, the CDR3 is TGTGCCATCAGTGAGGAGGCGGGGGAAGAGACCCAGTACTTC. The chain links TRBV10-3 to TRBJ2-5; 7 nucleotides match TRBD2. Germline CDR1 is ENHRY and CDR2 is SYGVKD. CDR3 length: 14 residues. Trimming at V came to 2 bases and at J to 3 bases, leaving 3 bases not matched to a gene.